The T cell receptor (beta chain) under discussion was sequenced for a study of CD8 T cells in ankylosing spondylitis. This clonotype showed up just a few times. The V gene end was trimmed by 5 bases and the J gene end by 1 base; junction bases not matched to a gene: 5. The CDR3 length is 15 residues. One entry per CDR3 protein, called by TCRdb with MiXCR from the 5' RACE reads. The sample contains about 360,000 distinct CDR3 sequences, 20% of which appear only once. The sample comprised blood, either unsorted or a sorted T cell fraction (not recorded which). The source of this sequence is a male donor with ankylosing spondylitis or in good health (not recorded which). The gene calls are TRBV12-3 or TRBV12-4 and TRBJ2-5, with 9 bases that match TRBD1. The CDR3 sequence is CASSIQGAGQETQYF. CDR3 DNA: TGTGCCAGCAGTATACAGGGGGCTGGCCAAGAGACCCAGTACTTC.